The entry below describes one TCR beta chain. No cognate antigen has been identified for it. No base qualities exist here, and no much larger clone lies one base off it. The treatment or condition label for this specimen denotes: allogeneic hematopoietic cell transplantation with graft depleted of TCRalphabeta T cells and CD19 B cells. TCRalphabeta/CD19-depleted allogeneic hematopoietic cell grafts were given to the transplant recipients, all of whom were children. This specimen belongs to a study of T-cell reconstitution after alpha-beta-depleted transplantation in children (TCRdb year 2016). Background on the whole study: Using TCR repertoire profiling, the study followed T-cell immune reconstitution in a quantitative way in children after TCRalphabeta/CD19-depleted allogeneic hematopoietic cell transplantation. Beyond this particular receptor, the publication reports: Over subsequent months, a decline in hyperexpanded clone frequencies was noted, and after one year, T-cell counts and TCRbeta diversity were mostly ascribed to newly produced T cells. The apparently early alphabetaT-cell count recovery about two months after transplant was reportedly dependent on only several hundred rapidly expanded clones derived from non-depleted graft cells. In some patients, the high TCRbeta diversity seen at day 60 was put down to recipient T cells and intrathymic progenitors that had survived conditioning.

The library relied on PCR. Sequencing used an Illumina HiSeq 2500. Molecular barcoding was employed in the preparation of TCR libraries, with unique molecular identifiers being used to normalize TCRbeta repertoire quantification. TCRdb cleaned the public reads at Q25 with fastp, built clones with MiXCR and kept in-frame beta chains. Each CDR3 protein gets just one entry, which takes the most common genes and DNA from the rows behind it. The sample table records 700,000 to 850,000 distinct CDR3 sequences; around 17% of these occur just once. The top ten clonotypes cover around 4.5% of the sample. The CDR3 starts with the cysteine, ends with the phenylalanine, and has 14 residues. Just the 42-base CDR3 DNA is kept, in frame starting at base 1. V and J are trimmed by 1 base and 5 bases, and the gene matches miss 7 bases of the junction. For CDR1 and CDR2, the germline V gene (reference sequence) lists DFQATT and SNEGSKA.

This chain is built from TRBV20-1 and TRBJ2-7; 8 of the junction bases match TRBD2. The clonotype comes from a male patient aged 10 to 17 who had a stem cell transplant for acute lymphoblastic leukemia, so the T cells may come from the graft donor. The sequencing here drew on PBMCs, mostly from graft donor cells, taken 360 days after TCRalphabeta/CD19-depleted stem cell transplant. The CDR3 protein sequence reads: CSARAPSGSHEQYF. The DNA sequence reads TGCAGTGCTAGAGCCCCCAGCGGGAGCCACGAGCAGTACTTC.